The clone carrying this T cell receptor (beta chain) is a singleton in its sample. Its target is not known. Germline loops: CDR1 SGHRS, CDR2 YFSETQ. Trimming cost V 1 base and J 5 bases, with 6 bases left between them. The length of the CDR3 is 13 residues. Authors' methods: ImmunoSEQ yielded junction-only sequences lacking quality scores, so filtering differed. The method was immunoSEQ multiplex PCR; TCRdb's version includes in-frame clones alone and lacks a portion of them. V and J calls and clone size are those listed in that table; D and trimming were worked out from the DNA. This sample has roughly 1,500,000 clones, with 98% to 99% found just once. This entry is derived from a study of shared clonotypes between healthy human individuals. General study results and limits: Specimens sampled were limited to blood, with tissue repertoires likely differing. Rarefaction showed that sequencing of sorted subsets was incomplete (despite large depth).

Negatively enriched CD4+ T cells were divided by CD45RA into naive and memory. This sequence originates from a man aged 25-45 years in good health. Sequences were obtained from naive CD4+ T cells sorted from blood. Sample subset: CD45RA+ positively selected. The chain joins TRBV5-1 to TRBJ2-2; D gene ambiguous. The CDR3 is CASSLKQTGELFF. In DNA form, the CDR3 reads TGCGCCAGCAGCTTGAAGCAGACCGGGGAGCTGTTTTTT.